One and the same sample provided the 29 T cell receptor beta chains below, sequenced in a study of blood T cell repertoires in COVID-19. This table comes from immunoSEQ multiplex PCR, and its TCRdb copy is limited to in-frame clones, with some not included. The sample yields more than 200,000 clones, around four fifths seen once. The material sequenced was peripheral blood. Receptors were obtained from a woman over 75 with COVID-19, enrolled during active disease.

This clone was counted a single time. V is TRBV5-1 and J is TRBJ2-3; 8 bases are a match to TRBD1. The V gene's germline CDR1 is SGHRS and CDR2 YFSETQ. The CDR3 contains 15 residues. Trimming at V came to 5 bases and at J to 3 bases, leaving 8 bases not matched to a gene. CDR3 in amino acids: CASRHTTGDTDTQYF. The CDR3 DNA follows: TGCGCCAGCAGACATACGACAGGGGATACAGATACGCAGTATTTT.

The V call is TRBV7-2, the J call TRBJ1-5; D is perhaps TRBD1 (5 bases). CDR1 and CDR2 (germline): SGHTA, FQGNSA. The CDR3 runs 16 residues. Deletions cut 1 base from V and 3 bases from J, with 13 bases between. CDR3 in amino acids: CASSLGLGVINQPQHF. Here the CDR3 DNA reads TGTGCCAGCAGCTTAGGCCTAGGGGTTATCAATCAGCCCCAGCATTTT.

The CDR3 spells CATTGERVTEAFF. The CDR3 DNA reads TGTGCCACTACGGGGGAAAGGGTCACTGAAGCTTTCTTT. The chain employs TRBV6-5 and TRBJ1-1, with D possibly TRBD1 on 5 matching bases. Germline assignment: CDR1 MNHEY and CDR2 SVGAGI. With 10 bases removed from V and 4 bases from J, the gap between germline ends came to 16 bases. There are 13 residues in the CDR3.

The chain couples TRBV10-3 to TRBJ1-1; D is perhaps TRBD1 (5 bases). The CDR3 is made up of 13 amino acids. CDR1 and CDR2 (germline): ENHRY, SYGVKD. The V and J ends lost 6 bases and 3 bases respectively, with 11 bases between them. For the CDR3, the DNA is TGTGCCATCAGGGACACTTCGGACACTGAAGCTTTCTTT. Translated: CAIRDTSDTEAFF.

This clone has only a few counts. The CDR3: CASSVRDTKAYEQYF. The CDR3 nucleotides are TGTGCCAGCAGCGTCCGGGACACCAAAGCCTACGAGCAGTACTTC. V and J are TRBV28 and TRBJ2-7; D perhaps matches TRBD1 (6 bases). Germline-derived CDR1 and CDR2 are MDHEN and SYDVKM. V lost 6 bases, J lost 2 bases, and 17 bases lay in between. The CDR3 consists of 15 residues.

This rearrangement joins TRBV7-2 to TRBJ1-1; D is unclear. V was trimmed by 5 bases and J by 0 bases, leaving 7 bases between them. The V gene's germline CDR1 is SGHTA and CDR2 FQGNSA. CDR3 length equals 13 residues. CDR3 nucleotide sequence: TGTGCCAGCAGCCCCGGTCTGAACACTGAAGCTTTCTTT. This translates into CASSPGLNTEAFF.

The DNA for the CDR3 is TGTGCCAGCAGTAGGCCCGGAGGTGAAGCTTTCTTT. Protein product: CASSRPGGEAFF. This sequence joins TRBV6-5 and TRBJ1-1; D gene uncertain. With 5 bases removed from V and 7 bases from J, the gap between germline ends came to 11 bases. The germline V gene has CDR1 MNHEY and CDR2 SVGAGI. The CDR3 is 12 amino acids.

The rearrangement uses TRBV19 and TRBJ2-7; TRBD2 agrees at 9 bases. This CDR3 spans 13 amino acids. V shed 5 bases, J shed 11 bases, and the junction held 10 bases outside the gene matches. The germline gives CDR1 LNHDA, CDR2 SQIVND (reference sequence). The CDR3 loop reads CASSEGPSGVKYV. DNA for the CDR3: TGTGCCAGTAGTGAGGGGCCTAGCGGGGTTAAGTACGTC.

The rearrangement links TRBV6-1 to TRBJ2-3, with TRBD2 matching 9 bases. The CDR3 is 17 residues long. Per the germline V gene, CDR1 is MNHNS and CDR2 is SASEGT. The J segment lost 0 bases and the V segment lost 2 bases, leaving 6 bases of the junction unmatched. CDR3 loop: CASSEMLAGGSTDTQYF. In DNA form, the CDR3 reads TGTGCCAGCAGTGAAATGTTGGCGGGGGGGAGCACAGATACGCAGTATTTT.

This clone has just one count. The rearrangement links TRBV5-1 to TRBJ2-3; a possible D gene is TRBD1 (5 bases). V was trimmed by 0 bases and J by 2 bases, leaving 10 bases between them. The CDR3 consists of 15 residues. Germline V gene data show CDR1 as SGHRS and CDR2 as YFSETQ. In DNA form, the CDR3 reads TGCGCCAGCAGCTTGGGCCAGGGCTACACAGATACGCAGTATTTT. This codes for CASSLGQGYTDTQYF.

This CDR3 is CASSFAGTSFTGELFF. CDR3 sequence (DNA): TGTGCCAGCAGCTTTGCCGGGACTAGTTTCACCGGGGAGCTGTTTTTT. This chain connects TRBV28 to TRBJ2-2; 8 nucleotides align to TRBD2. With 6 bases clipped from V and 4 bases from J, the junction kept 10 bases outside the gene matches. Germline CDR1 MDHEN, CDR2 SYDVKM. CDR3 length equals 16 residues.

This clone appeared a few times. V usage is TRBV10-3 and J usage is TRBJ1-2, with TRBD1 matching 10 bases. This CDR3 region has 15 residues. The ends lost 2 bases at V and 4 bases at J; junction bases unmatched: 4. CDR1 ENHRY and CDR2 SYGVKD come from the germline V gene. The CDR3 bases are TGTGCCATCAGTGAGGGACAGGGGGTTTCCTATGGCTACACCTTC. Its protein is CAISEGQGVSYGYTF.

The CDR3 loop is CASSMFRANYGYTF. CDR3 bases: TGTGCCAGCAGCATGTTTAGAGCTAACTATGGCTACACCTTC. The chain employs TRBV7-2 and TRBJ1-2, with D uncertain. Trimming took off 5 bases at V and 0 bases at J, with 10 bases between the two ends. The germline V gene encodes CDR1 SGHTA and CDR2 FQGNSA. The CDR3 loop spans 14 amino acids.

The chain carries TRBV21-1 and TRBJ1-2; TRBD1, the D gene given by the table, was not confirmed from the DNA. TRBV21-1 is a documented pseudogene. The CDR3 covers 17 residues. CDR3 DNA: TGTGCCAGCAGCAGATCCGGGGACAGGGTCATTTGTTATGGCTACACCTTC. Translated: CASSRSGDRVICYGYTF.

The V and J genes are TRBV19 and TRBJ1-6, with D possibly TRBD1 on 5 matching bases. Germline CDR1 is LNHDA and CDR2 is SQIVND (reference sequence). This CDR3 contains 12 residues. V lost 6 bases, J lost 10 bases, and 10 bases lay in between. This CDR3 is CASRGTGSPLHF. In DNA form, the CDR3 reads TGTGCCAGTAGAGGGACTGGGTCACCCCTCCACTTT.

The CDR3 here is CASRQNYGYTF. For the CDR3, the DNA is TGTGCCAGCAGACAGAACTATGGCTACACCTTC. The V gene is TRBV2, the J gene TRBJ1-2; D unclear. CDR3 length equals 11 residues. V shed 6 bases and J shed 2 bases, with 4 bases lying between them. Looked up from germline, CDR1 is SNHLY and CDR2 is FYNNEI.

The V gene is TRBV19, the J gene TRBJ1-1, with 8 bases identical to TRBD1. The CDR3 contains 14 residues. Germline V gene sequence: CDR1 LNHDA, CDR2 SQIVND (reference sequence). After removal of 4 bases from V and 4 bases from J, the junction contained 5 bases not matched to a gene. The CDR3 coding sequence is TGTGCCAGTAGTACAGGGGGCCTCAGCACTGAAGCTTTCTTT. It is translated as CASSTGGLSTEAFF.

The chain employs TRBV4-1 and TRBJ1-2; possible D gene TRBD1, 6 bases. The V gene's germline CDR1 is MGHRA and CDR2 YSYEKL. The CDR3 has 13 residues. The ends were cut back, 1 base at V and 3 bases at J, with 6 bases in the middle. CDR3 nucleotide sequence: TGCGCCAGCAGCCAAGGGACAGACTATGGCTACACCTTC. Amino acid sequence: CASSQGTDYGYTF.

This chain connects TRBV6-5 to TRBJ2-7, with 7 positions matching TRBD1. V trimming: 7 bases; J trimming: 13 bases; junction bases outside the gene matches: 10. The germline CDR1 and CDR2 sequences are MNHEY and SVGAGI. There are 11 residues in the CDR3. The CDR3 DNA reads as TGTGCCAGCATTAATACAGGGGAGCTATACTTC. This codes for CASINTGELYF.

The rearrangement links TRBV21-1 to TRBJ2-2; the table's D call of TRBD1 was not tested on the DNA. TRBV21-1 is classified as a pseudogene. There are 15 residues in the CDR3. The CDR3 sequence is CASSKEAGRTGELFF. The DNA of the CDR3 is TGTGCCAGCAGCAAAGAGGCAGGGCGGACCGGGGAGCTGTTTTTT.

This sequence joins TRBV19 and TRBJ1-5; maybe TRBD1 (5 bases). This CDR3 comprises 17 residues. Trimming removed 0 bases from V and 3 bases from J, with 15 bases in between. Germline values: CDR1 LNHDA, CDR2 SQIVND (reference sequence). CDR3 DNA: TGTGCCAGTAGTATAGACCCGGGCTCAGGGTCCAATCAGCCCCAGCATTTT. Translated, it gives CASSIDPGSGSNQPQHF.

The CDR3 DNA is TGTGCCAGCAGCTCGAGAGCGGGGGCAGCTTTCTTT. It codes for CASSSRAGAAFF. V is TRBV5-8 and J is TRBJ1-1; the D gene is possibly TRBD1 (6 bases). The V end was cut by 3 bases, the J end by 10 bases, with 13 bases between. Germline-derived CDR1 and CDR2 are SGHTS and YDEGEE. There are 12 residues in the CDR3.

CDR3 loop: CASSQGTNIYNSPLHF. DNA for the CDR3: TGTGCCAGCAGCCAAGGGACAAACATCTATAATTCACCCCTCCACTTT. This sequence joins TRBV3-1 (or the pseudogene TRBV3-2) and TRBJ1-6; weak D call: TRBD1 (5 bases). V was clipped by 1 base and J by 3 bases, with 10 bases between them. Looked up from germline, CDR1 is LGHDT and CDR2 is YNNKEL (reference sequence). The CDR3 loop spans 16 amino acids.

The CDR3 DNA is TGTGCCAGCAGCTTAACCGAGGGTGGTGGTTCCTACGAGCAGTACGTC. Residues: CASSLTEGGGSYEQYV. This rearrangement joins TRBV7-2 to TRBJ2-7; D is perhaps TRBD2 (5 bases). The CDR3 runs to 16 residues. Germline V gene data show CDR1 as SGHTA and CDR2 as FQGNSA. V lost 2 bases to trimming and J lost 1 base, with 15 bases between them.

DNA of the CDR3: TGTGCCAGTAGTCCAACCTCAGGGGACTCTGGGGCCAACGTCCTGACTTTC. Protein: CASSPTSGDSGANVLTF. The J gene is TRBJ2-6, the V gene TRBV19, with D possibly being TRBD1 (6 bases). This CDR3 spans 17 amino acids. Germline values: CDR1 LNHDA, CDR2 SQIVND (reference sequence). Trimming removed 5 bases at V and 0 bases at J, with 14 bases between.

V usage is TRBV5-6 and J usage is TRBJ2-7, with a weak D call TRBD2 (5 bases). V lost 3 bases and J 6 bases, leaving 19 bases between the germline ends. The germline V gene encodes CDR1 SGHDT and CDR2 YYEEEE. The CDR3 is 15 residues long. The CDR3 bases are TGTGCCAGCAGCTCAACGGGGATTACGAGATCCGAGCAGTACGTC. Translating gives CASSSTGITRSEQYV.

The chain recombines TRBV11-2 with TRBJ1-4; 7 bases align to TRBD1. J lost 0 bases, V lost 6 bases, and 10 bases had no gene match. The CDR3 is made up of 17 amino acids. In germline, CDR1 is SGHAT, CDR2 FQNNGV. Here the CDR3 reads CASRRTGSLSTNEKLFF. The CDR3, as DNA: TGTGCCAGCAGGCGGACAGGAAGTTTATCAACTAATGAAAAACTGTTTTTT.

The chain carries TRBV27 and TRBJ1-3; D is possibly TRBD1 (6 bases). The CDR3 is 17 amino acids. Germline loops: CDR1 MNHEY, CDR2 SMNVEV (reference sequence). V lost 4 bases and J lost 0, with 16 bases in between. The CDR3 coding sequence is TGTGCCAGCAGTTCCCCGACAGGTCCAATCTCTGGAAACACCATATATTTT. Translating it yields CASSSPTGPISGNTIYF.

The chain links TRBV7-2 to TRBJ1-5; D is uncertain. The CDR3 has 12 residues. Trimming removed 5 bases at V and 3 bases at J, with 5 bases between. Per germline, CDR1 SGHTA and CDR2 FQGNSA. The CDR3 nucleotides read TGTGCCAGCAGCGCGAACAATCAGCCCCAGCATTTT. Its protein is CASSANNQPQHF.